This T cell receptor (beta chain) was observed in a study of immune heterogeneity within non-small cell lung tumors. Study as a whole: Histology included a handful of squamous cell carcinomas, under twelve non-squamous carcinomas and 1 unspecified tumor. General study points: Largely, high-frequency T-cell receptor beta clonotypes differed from one individual patient to another. Identical dominant CDR3 beta clonotypes recurred across a patient's tumor sites, together with site-unique high-frequency clones. With local tumor mutational burden, local T-cell clonality showed a moderate but significant correlation (R roughly 0.35).

TCR beta CDR3 was amplified by multiplex PCR, first round around 10 cycles, 32 V and 13 J primers. Each CDR3 protein is one row after TCRdb ran MiXCR on the multiplex PCR reads. The table records approximately 4,200 distinct CDR3 sequences, around 23% of them present only once. At 550 to 600 ng per sample, bulk tumor genomic DNA provided the template. Widely spaced biopsies, several per primary tumor, were obtained at surgery. Surgery that was curative in intent was performed on patients with untreated, newly diagnosed non-small cell lung cancer. V was cut by 6 bases and J by 5 bases, with 7 bases left in between. The CDR3 sequence is 12 residues long. In its sample, this clonotype ranks as medium-sized. The target antigen is unknown.

The TCR comes from a man aged 55 to 69 with non-small cell lung cancer. The sample taken for sequencing was lung tumor tissue. The chain joins TRBV12-3 or TRBV12-4 to TRBJ2-2, with unresolved D. CDR3 amino acids: CASSRETGELFF. The CDR3 nucleotides are TGTGCCAGCAGCCGCGAAACCGGGGAGCTGTTTTTT.